This T cell receptor beta chain was observed in a study of quantifying T cell responses using KT2 cells. For the study at large: Reverse transcription used primers in the TCR alpha and beta constant regions. Study findings and constraints: Detection of KT2 sequences held at the lowest tested level, about one cell per 100,000 PBMC.

The cDNA 3' end received a ligated oligonucleotide with a UMI. An equimolar mix of RC1.1 and RC1.2 primed the beta chain across TRBC1 and TRBC2. Separate processing of TCR alpha and beta chains began at the second PCR. MiXCR, run by TCRdb on the UMI-ligation and nested PCR reads, gives a single entry per CDR3 protein. The data hold under 35,000 distinct CDR3 sequences, with about 7.1% observed a single time. Trimming pared 7 bases from V and 3 bases from J, leaving 11 bases between. From germline, CDR1 is SNHLY and CDR2 FYNNEI. This CDR3 region has 13 residues. The sample is PBMC spiked with counted cells of clone KT2. This clonotype showed up many times. Its antigen remains unknown.

The chain employs TRBV2 and TRBJ2-3; D ambiguous. The clonotype was recovered from a human donor. The sequenced sample was PBMCs spiked with cells of the T cell clone KT2. CDR3 in amino acids: CASTPEQTDTQYF. CDR3 sequence (DNA): TGTGCCAGCACCCCGGAACAAACAGATACGCAGTATTTT.